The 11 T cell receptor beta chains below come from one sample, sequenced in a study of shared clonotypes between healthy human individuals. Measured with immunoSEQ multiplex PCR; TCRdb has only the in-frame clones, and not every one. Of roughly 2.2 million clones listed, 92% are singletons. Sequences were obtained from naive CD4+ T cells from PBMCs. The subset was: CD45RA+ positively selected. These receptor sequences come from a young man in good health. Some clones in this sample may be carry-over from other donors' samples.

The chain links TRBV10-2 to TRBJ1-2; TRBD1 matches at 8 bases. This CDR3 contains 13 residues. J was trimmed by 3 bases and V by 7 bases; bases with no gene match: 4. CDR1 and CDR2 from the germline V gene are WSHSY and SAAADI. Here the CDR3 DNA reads TGCGCCAGCACCCAGGGGGCCTACTATGGCTACACCTTC. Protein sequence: CASTQGAYYGYTF.

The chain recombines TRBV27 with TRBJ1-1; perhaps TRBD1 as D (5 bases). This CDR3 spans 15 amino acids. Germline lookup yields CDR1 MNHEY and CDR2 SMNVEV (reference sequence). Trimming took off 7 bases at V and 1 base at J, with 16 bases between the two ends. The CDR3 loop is CASTPGYKGNTEAFF. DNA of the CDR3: TGTGCCAGCACTCCAGGGTATAAGGGGAACACTGAAGCTTTCTTT.

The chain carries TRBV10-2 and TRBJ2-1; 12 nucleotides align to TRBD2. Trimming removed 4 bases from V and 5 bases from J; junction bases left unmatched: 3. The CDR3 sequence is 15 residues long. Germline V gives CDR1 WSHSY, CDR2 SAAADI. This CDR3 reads CASSGGTSGHNEQFF. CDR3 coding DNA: TGCGCCAGCAGTGGGGGGACTAGCGGGCACAATGAGCAGTTCTTC.

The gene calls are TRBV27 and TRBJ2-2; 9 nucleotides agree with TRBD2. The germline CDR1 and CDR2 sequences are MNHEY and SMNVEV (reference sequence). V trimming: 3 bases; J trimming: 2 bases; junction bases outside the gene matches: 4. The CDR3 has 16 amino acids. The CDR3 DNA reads TGTGCCAGCAGTTTTCGGCTAGCGGGAAACACCGGGGAGCTGTTTTTT. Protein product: CASSFRLAGNTGELFF.

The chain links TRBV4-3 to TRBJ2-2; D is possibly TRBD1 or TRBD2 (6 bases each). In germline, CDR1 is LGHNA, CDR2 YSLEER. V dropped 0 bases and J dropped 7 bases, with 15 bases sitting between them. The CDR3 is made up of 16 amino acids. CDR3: CASSQDPGARYGELFF. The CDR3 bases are TGCGCCAGCAGCCAAGATCCGGGGGCGCGGTACGGGGAGCTGTTTTTT.

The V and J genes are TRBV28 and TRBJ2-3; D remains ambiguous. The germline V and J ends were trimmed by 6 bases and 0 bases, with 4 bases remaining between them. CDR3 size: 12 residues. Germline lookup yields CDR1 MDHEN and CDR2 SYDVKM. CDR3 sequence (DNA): TGTGCCAGCAGGCAGAGCACAGATACGCAGTATTTT. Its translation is CASRQSTDTQYF. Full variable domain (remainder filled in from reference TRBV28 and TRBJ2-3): DVKVTQSSRYLVKRTGEKVFLECVQDMDHENMFWYRQDPGLGLRLIYFSYDVKMKEKGDIPEGYSVSREKKERFSLILESASTNQTSMYLCASRQSTDTQYFGPGTRLTVL.

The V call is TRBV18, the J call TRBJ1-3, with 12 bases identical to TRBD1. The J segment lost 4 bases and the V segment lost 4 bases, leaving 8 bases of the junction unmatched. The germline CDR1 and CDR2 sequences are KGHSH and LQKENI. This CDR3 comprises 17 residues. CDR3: CASSRDRGPSLGNTIYF. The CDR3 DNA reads TGTGCCAGCTCACGGGACAGGGGGCCATCGTTGGGAAACACCATATATTTT.

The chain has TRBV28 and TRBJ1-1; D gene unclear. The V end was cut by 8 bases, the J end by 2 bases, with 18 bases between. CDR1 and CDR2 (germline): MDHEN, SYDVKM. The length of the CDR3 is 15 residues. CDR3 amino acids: CASPPARPINTEAFF. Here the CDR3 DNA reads TGTGCCAGCCCACCCGCCCGGCCGATCAACACTGAAGCTTTCTTT.

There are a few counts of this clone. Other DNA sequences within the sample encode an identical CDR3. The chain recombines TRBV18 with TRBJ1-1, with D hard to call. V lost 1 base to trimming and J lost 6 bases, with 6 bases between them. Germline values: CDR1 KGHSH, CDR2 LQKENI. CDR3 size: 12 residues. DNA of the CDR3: TGTGCCAGCTCACCACAGGGCCCTGAAGCTTTCTTT. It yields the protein CASSPQGPEAFF.

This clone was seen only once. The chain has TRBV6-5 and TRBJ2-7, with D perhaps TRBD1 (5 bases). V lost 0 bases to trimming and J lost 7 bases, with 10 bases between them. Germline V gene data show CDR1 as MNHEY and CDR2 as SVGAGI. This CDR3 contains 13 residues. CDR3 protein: CASSYSPGWEQYF. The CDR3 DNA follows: TGTGCCAGCAGTTACTCTCCAGGGTGGGAGCAGTACTTC.

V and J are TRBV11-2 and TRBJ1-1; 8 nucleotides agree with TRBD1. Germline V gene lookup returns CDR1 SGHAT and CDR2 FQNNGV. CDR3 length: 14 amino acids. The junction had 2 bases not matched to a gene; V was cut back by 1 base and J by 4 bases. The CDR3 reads CASSLVTGGTEAFF. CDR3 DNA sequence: TGTGCCAGCAGCTTAGTTACAGGGGGCACTGAAGCTTTCTTT.